This entry lists 18 T cell receptor beta chains sequenced from one sample in a study of blood T cell repertoires in COVID-19. TCRdb's copy holds only in-frame clones and misses some; the assay was immunoSEQ multiplex PCR. The sample lists approximately 210,000 clones, about 91% occurring once. The source material was peripheral blood. The receptors originated from a woman aged 40 to 55 with acute or convalescent COVID-19.

This chain's CDR3 is CASSSASAPAYNEQFF. CDR3 DNA sequence: TGTGCCAGCAGTTCCGCCTCCGCCCCGGCCTACAATGAGCAGTTCTTC. This rearrangement joins TRBV5-4 to TRBJ2-1; D is uncertain. The germline V and J ends were trimmed by 5 bases and 2 bases, with 17 bases remaining between them. CDR1 and CDR2 from the germline V gene are SGHNT and YYREEE (reference sequence). The CDR3 runs 16 residues.

The gene calls are TRBV10-2 and TRBJ2-1; 7 bases match TRBD1. The CDR3 covers 14 residues. Per germline, CDR1 WSHSY and CDR2 SAAADI. The V and J ends lost 2 bases and 8 bases, in that order; junction bases with no gene match: 6. This chain's CDR3 is CASSEMKGADEQFF. The CDR3 bases are TGCGCCAGCAGTGAGATGAAGGGGGCGGATGAGCAGTTCTTC.

In its sample, this clone was seen a few times. The chain carries TRBV30 and TRBJ1-1, with D unclear. This CDR3 has 11 residues. V shed 5 bases and J shed 10 bases, with 14 bases lying between them. Germline V gene sequence: CDR1 GTSNPN, CDR2 SVGIG (reference sequence). CDR3 region: CAWVHLFRAFF. As DNA, the CDR3 is TGTGCCTGGGTGCACCTTTTCAGAGCTTTCTTT.

This clone was picked up one time. J is TRBJ2-2 and V is TRBV18, with D possibly matching TRBD2 (6 bases). CDR3 size: 15 residues. V was shortened by 3 bases and J by 6 bases, with 14 bases between the two germline ends. The germline V gene encodes CDR1 KGHSH and CDR2 LQKENI. CDR3 bases: TGTGCCAGCTCACCTGGGGGGACCTGGTCCGGGGAGCTGTTTTTT. Translated, it gives CASSPGGTWSGELFF. The full variable domain, completed using reference TRBV18 and TRBJ2-2, is NAGVMQNPRHLVRRRGQEARLRCSPMKGHSHVYWYRQLPEEGLKFMVYLQKENIIDESGMPKERFSAEFPKEGPSILRIQQVVRGDSAAYFCASSPGGTWSGELFFGEGSRLTVL.

This chain links TRBV5-4 with TRBJ2-5, with D possibly TRBD1 on 6 matching bases. CDR1 and CDR2 from the germline V gene are SGHNT and YYREEE (reference sequence). With 0 bases removed from V and 4 bases from J, the gap between germline ends came to 16 bases. This CDR3 spans 16 amino acids. The CDR3, as DNA: TGTGCCAGCAGCTTGGTAAGGGACAACCTTGGAGAGACCCAGTACTTC. The encoded protein is CASSLVRDNLGETQYF.

The genes are TRBV6-1 and TRBJ1-1; D remains unclear. V shed 1 base and J shed 1 base, with 10 bases lying between them. The CDR3 is 15 residues long. Per germline, CDR1 MNHNS and CDR2 SASEGT. Written as DNA, the CDR3 is TGTGCCAGCAGTGAAGAAATAGGGAGGAACACTGAAGCTTTCTTT. Its protein product is CASSEEIGRNTEAFF.

The rearrangement uses TRBV18 and TRBJ1-1; 8 bases are shared with TRBD1. V gave up 3 bases and J gave up 7 bases; unmatched junction bases: 7. The CDR3 covers 14 residues. CDR1 is KGHSH and CDR2 is LQKENI in the germline V gene. Here the CDR3 reads CASSPTGGYVEAFF. CDR3 bases: TGTGCCAGCTCACCCACAGGGGGGTACGTTGAAGCTTTCTTT.

The rearrangement links TRBV6-1 to TRBJ1-5; weak D call: TRBD1 (6 bases). The CDR3 spans 15 residues. Trimming cost V 3 bases and J 4 bases, with 13 bases left between them. Germline-derived CDR1 and CDR2 are MNHNS and SASEGT. As DNA, the CDR3 is TGTGCCAGCAGTGACGTAACAGGGATTAATCAGCCCCAGCATTTT. It is translated as CASSDVTGINQPQHF.

This chain uses TRBV19 with TRBJ2-4; no clear D gene. The germline V gene has CDR1 LNHDA and CDR2 SQIVND (reference sequence). Trimming removed 2 bases from V and 2 bases from J, with 22 bases in between. The length of the CDR3 is 19 residues. The CDR3 here is CASSIPPGMGPYSKNIQYF. In DNA form, the CDR3 reads TGTGCCAGTAGTATACCGCCAGGAATGGGTCCCTATTCCAAAAACATTCAGTACTTC.

The V and J genes are TRBV5-4 and TRBJ2-7; 7 bases are a match to TRBD2. The CDR3 has 16 amino acids. Per the germline V gene, CDR1 is SGHNT and CDR2 is YYREEE (reference sequence). The V and J ends lost 3 bases and 0 bases, in that order; junction bases with no gene match: 9. The CDR3 sequence is CASSCHHSGPSYEQYV. In DNA, the CDR3 is TGTGCCAGCAGCTGCCACCATAGCGGGCCCTCCTACGAGCAGTACGTC.

This clone was counted a single time. DNA for the CDR3: TGTGCCAGCAGCTCTTACAGGGCGGAGAACACTGAAGCTTTCTTT. It specifies CASSSYRAENTEAFF. The gene calls are TRBV11-1 and TRBJ1-1, with D tentatively TRBD1 (6 bases). Trimming removed 4 bases at V and 1 base at J, with 13 bases between. CDR3 length: 15 residues. Germline lookup yields CDR1 SGHAT and CDR2 FQDESV (reference sequence).

The chain is built from TRBV4-1 and TRBJ1-1, with 9 positions matching TRBD1. CDR3 size: 15 residues. Germline V gene sequence: CDR1 MGHRA, CDR2 YSYEKL. The junction had 10 bases not matched to a gene; V was cut back by 4 bases and J by 7 bases. In DNA, the CDR3 is TGCGCCAGCAGCCGAGTACAGGGGGCCGGGAATGAAGCTTTCTTT. Residues: CASSRVQGAGNEAFF.

The V and J genes are TRBV11-2 and TRBJ1-1; weak D call: TRBD1 (6 bases). V lost 5 bases and J 7 bases, leaving 14 bases between the germline ends. Germline lookup yields CDR1 SGHAT and CDR2 FQNNGV. The CDR3 has 13 amino acids. CDR3 loop: CASSPDSLLEAFF. CDR3 nucleotides: TGTGCCAGCAGCCCGGACAGCCTCCTTGAAGCTTTCTTT.

The V and J genes are TRBV18 and TRBJ1-6; 8 bases agree with TRBD1. CDR1 and CDR2 from the germline V gene are KGHSH and LQKENI. After removal of 6 bases from V and 2 bases from J, the junction contained 3 bases not matched to a gene. The CDR3 sequence is 15 residues long. CDR3 in amino acids: CASSRQGPYNSPLHF. As DNA, the CDR3 is TGTGCCAGCTCCCGACAGGGGCCCTATAATTCACCCCTCCACTTT.

The rearrangement links TRBV19 to TRBJ2-3; 9 positions match TRBD1. V dropped 3 bases and J dropped 10; count of bases not matched to a gene: 11. Germline loops: CDR1 LNHDA, CDR2 SQIVND (reference sequence). The CDR3 extends over 15 amino acids. CDR3 nucleotides: TGTGCCAGTAGTATCAGGGACAGGGATTCAAGGGCGCAGTATTTT. Its translation is CASSIRDRDSRAQYF. The full variable domain, in which reference TRBV19 and TRBJ2-3 provide the parts outside the CDR3, is DGGITQSPKYLFRKEGQNVTLSCEQNLNHDAMYWYRQDPGQGLRLIYYSQIVNDFQKGDIAEGYSVSREKKESFPLTVTSAQKNPTAFYLCASSIRDRDSRAQYFGPGTRLTVL.

This chain connects TRBV27 to TRBJ2-7; D possibly corresponds to TRBD1 (6 bases). V was shortened by 5 bases and J by 3 bases, with 20 bases between the two germline ends. Per germline, CDR1 MNHEY and CDR2 SMNVEV (reference sequence). The CDR3 length is 16 residues. CDR3 sequence: CASSPVGQIGDYEQYV. For the CDR3, the DNA is TGTGCCAGCAGTCCCGTAGGACAGATCGGGGACTACGAGCAGTACGTC.

This chain uses TRBV6-6 with TRBJ2-1; tentatively, D is TRBD2 (7 bases). Germline CDR1 and CDR2: MNHNY and SVGAGI (reference sequence). Trimming cost V 7 bases and J 2 bases, with 18 bases left between them. The CDR3 has 16 residues. The CDR3 DNA reads TGTGCCAGCACCCAAGTAAGGGGGGGGCCCTACAATGAGCAGTTCTTC. Its protein is CASTQVRGGPYNEQFF.

CDR3 sequence: CASDRSSYEQYV. The CDR3 coding sequence is TGTGCCAGCGACAGGAGCTCCTACGAGCAGTACGTC. The chain recombines TRBV2 with TRBJ2-7; weak D call: TRBD1 (6 bases). The V gene's germline CDR1 is SNHLY and CDR2 FYNNEI. This CDR3 is built from 12 residues. Trimming removed 8 bases at V and 0 bases at J, with 8 bases between.